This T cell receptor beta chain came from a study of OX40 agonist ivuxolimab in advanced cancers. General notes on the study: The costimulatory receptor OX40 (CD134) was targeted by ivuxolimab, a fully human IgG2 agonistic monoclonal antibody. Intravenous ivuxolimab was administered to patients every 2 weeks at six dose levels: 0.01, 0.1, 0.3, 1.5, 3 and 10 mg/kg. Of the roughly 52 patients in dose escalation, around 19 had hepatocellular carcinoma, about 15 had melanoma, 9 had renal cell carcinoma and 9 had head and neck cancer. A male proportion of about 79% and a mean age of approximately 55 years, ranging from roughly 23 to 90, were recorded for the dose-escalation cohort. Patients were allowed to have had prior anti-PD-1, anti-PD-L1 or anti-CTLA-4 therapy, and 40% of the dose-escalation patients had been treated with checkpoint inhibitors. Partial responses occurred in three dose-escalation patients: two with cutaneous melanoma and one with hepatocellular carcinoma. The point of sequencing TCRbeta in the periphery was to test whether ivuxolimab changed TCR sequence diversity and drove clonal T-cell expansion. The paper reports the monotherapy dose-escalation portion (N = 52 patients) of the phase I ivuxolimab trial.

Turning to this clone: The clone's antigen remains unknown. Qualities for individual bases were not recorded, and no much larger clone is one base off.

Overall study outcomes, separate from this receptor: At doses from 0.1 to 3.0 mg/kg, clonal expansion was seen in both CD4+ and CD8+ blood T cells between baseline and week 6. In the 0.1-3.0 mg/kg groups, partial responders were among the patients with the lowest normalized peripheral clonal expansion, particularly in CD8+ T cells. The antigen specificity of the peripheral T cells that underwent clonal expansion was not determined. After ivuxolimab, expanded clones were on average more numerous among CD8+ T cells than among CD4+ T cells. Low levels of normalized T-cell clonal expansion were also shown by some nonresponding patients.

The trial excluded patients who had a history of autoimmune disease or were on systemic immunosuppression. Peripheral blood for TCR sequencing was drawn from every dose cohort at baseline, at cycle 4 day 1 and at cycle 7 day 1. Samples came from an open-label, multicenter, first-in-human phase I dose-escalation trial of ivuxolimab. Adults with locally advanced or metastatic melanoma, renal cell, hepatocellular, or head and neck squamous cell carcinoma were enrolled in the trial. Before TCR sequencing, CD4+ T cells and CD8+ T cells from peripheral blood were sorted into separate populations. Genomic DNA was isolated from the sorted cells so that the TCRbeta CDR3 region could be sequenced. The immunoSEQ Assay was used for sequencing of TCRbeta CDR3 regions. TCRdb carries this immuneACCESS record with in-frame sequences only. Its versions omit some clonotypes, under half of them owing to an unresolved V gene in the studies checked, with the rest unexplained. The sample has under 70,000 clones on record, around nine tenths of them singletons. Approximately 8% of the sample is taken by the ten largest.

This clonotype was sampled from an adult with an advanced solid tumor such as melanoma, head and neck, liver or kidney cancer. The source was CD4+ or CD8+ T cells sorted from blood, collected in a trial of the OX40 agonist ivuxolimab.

The nucleotides read TGTGCCAGCAGTGGGTCTCGGGACGAGCAGTACTTC. Translated, this gives CASSGSRDEQYF. The chain joins TRBV6-6 to TRBJ2-7, with the identity of the D gene unclear. Based on the germline V gene (reference sequence), the CDR1 and CDR2 sequences are MNHNY and SVGAGI. The CDR3 holds 12 amino acids from the cysteine to the phenylalanine. Only CDR3 DNA is held: 36 bases, read in frame from base 1. The junction shows trimming of 5 bases on V and 5 bases on J, plus 10 bases between the germline ends.